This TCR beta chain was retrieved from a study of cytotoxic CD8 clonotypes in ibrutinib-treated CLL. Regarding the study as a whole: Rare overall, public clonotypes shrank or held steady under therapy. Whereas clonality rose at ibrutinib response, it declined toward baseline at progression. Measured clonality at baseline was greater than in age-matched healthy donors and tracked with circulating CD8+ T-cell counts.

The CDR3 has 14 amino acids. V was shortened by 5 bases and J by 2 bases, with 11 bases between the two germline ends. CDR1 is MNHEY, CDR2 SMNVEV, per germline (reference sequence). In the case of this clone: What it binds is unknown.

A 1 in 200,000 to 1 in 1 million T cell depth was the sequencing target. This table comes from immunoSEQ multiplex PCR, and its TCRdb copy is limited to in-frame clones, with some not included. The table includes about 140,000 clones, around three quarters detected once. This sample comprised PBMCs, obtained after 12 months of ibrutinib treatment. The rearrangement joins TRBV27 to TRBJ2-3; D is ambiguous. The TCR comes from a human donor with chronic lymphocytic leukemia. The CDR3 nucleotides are TGTGCCAGCAGTGAGGAAATTTACACAGATACGCAGTATTTT. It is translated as CASSEEIYTDTQYF.